One sample yielded the 27 T cell receptor beta chains listed below, sequenced in a study of cytomegalovirus exposure and HLA in healthy donors. The PCR made use of 60 Vbeta and 13 Jbeta primers. Profiling relied on immunoSEQ multiplex PCR, and the TCRdb table lists in-frame clones only, not all of them. The sample totals 150,000 to 200,000 clones; its top ten clones hold approximately 6.9%. Specimen: PBMCs. These receptor sequences come from a man between 25 and 39 years old in good health and CMV-seronegative.

The chain recombines TRBV9 with TRBJ2-1; a possible D gene is TRBD2 (6 bases). The germline V gene encodes CDR1 SGDLS and CDR2 YYNGEE. Trimming left V 3 bases short and J 2 bases short, with 12 bases between. The CDR3 is 15 residues long. CDR3 DNA sequence: TGTGCCAGCAGCGCCCCCGGGACTGCCTACAATGAGCAGTTCTTC. Translation: CASSAPGTAYNEQFF.

V is TRBV5-4 and J is TRBJ1-4; 10 nucleotides match TRBD1. This CDR3 spans 15 amino acids. With V trimmed by 2 bases and J by 8 bases, 6 bases remained unmatched. In germline, CDR1 is SGHNT, CDR2 YYREEE (reference sequence). CDR3 nucleotides: TGTGCCAGCAGCTTTGGACAGGGGGTATTCGAAAAACTGTTTTTT. This codes for CASSFGQGVFEKLFF.

The rearrangement links TRBV6-1 to TRBJ2-5; 9 positions match TRBD1. The end of the DNA aligns better with TRBJ2-7, so the J call may be wrong. The CDR3 runs 15 residues. Germline CDR1 reads MNHNS; CDR2 reads SASEGT. This CDR3 reads CASVTGTGISYEQYF. The CDR3 DNA reads TGTGCCAGTGTAACCGGGACAGGGATTTCCTACGAGCAGTACTTC.

The chain is built from TRBV4-1 and TRBJ2-3; TRBD2 agrees at 7 bases. With V trimmed by 2 bases and J by 4 bases, 3 bases remained unmatched. Germline-derived CDR1 and CDR2 are MGHRA and YSYEKL. The CDR3 consists of 14 residues. CDR3 DNA sequence: TGCGCCAGCAGCCAACCTACTAGCGCAGATACGCAGTATTTT. The encoded protein is CASSQPTSADTQYF.

This chain uses TRBV30 with TRBJ2-7; possible D gene TRBD1, 5 bases. Looked up from germline, CDR1 is GTSNPN and CDR2 is SVGIG (reference sequence). CDR3 length: 13 residues. Trimming shortened V by 2 bases and J by 6 bases, and 14 bases separated the two germline ends. The CDR3 protein is CAWSSRAGGEQYF. Written as DNA, the CDR3 is TGTGCCTGGAGTAGCAGGGCTGGCGGCGAGCAGTACTTC.

The rearrangement links TRBV6-1 to TRBJ2-2; D might be TRBD2 (5 bases). This CDR3 has 15 amino acids. With 10 bases removed from V and 1 base from J, the gap between germline ends came to 16 bases. Germline-derived CDR1 and CDR2 are MNHNS and SASEGT. The CDR3 nucleotides read TGTGCCACCATGAAACGGGGTCGGAACACCGGGGAGCTGTTTTTT. Translating it yields CATMKRGRNTGELFF.

The rearrangement joins TRBV25-1 to TRBJ2-7, with D tentatively TRBD1 (6 bases). The CDR3 is 14 residues long. Germline V lookup: CDR1 MGHDK, CDR2 SYGVNS. Between the trimmed V and J ends, which lost 6 bases and 0 bases, there was a span of 12 bases. The CDR3 reads CASRPGHSSYEQYF. The CDR3 DNA reads as TGTGCCAGCAGGCCGGGACATAGCTCCTACGAGCAGTACTTC.

This chain uses TRBV7-9 with TRBJ2-5; weak D call: TRBD2 (5 bases). V was pared by 3 bases and J by 4 bases, with 15 bases between. The germline gives CDR1 SEHNR, CDR2 FQNEAQ (reference sequence). The CDR3 contains 15 residues. CDR3 coding DNA: TGTGCCAGCAGCTTTCTAGGCGCCGAGGGAGAGACCCAGTACTTC. Translating it yields CASSFLGAEGETQYF.

This chain uses TRBV7-2 with TRBJ2-3; 12 nucleotides match TRBD1. CDR1 is SGHTA, CDR2 FQGNSA, per germline. J gave up 4 bases and V 4 bases, and 3 bases lay outside the gene matches. The CDR3 is 15 amino acids. The chain's CDR3 is CASSSGQGAADTQYF. The CDR3 region has the DNA TGTGCCAGCAGCTCGGGACAGGGGGCCGCAGATACGCAGTATTTT.

This rearrangement joins TRBV11-2 to TRBJ2-1, with 7 nucleotides matching TRBD2. V shed 1 base and J 12 bases; nucleotides not matched to a gene: 3. Looked up from germline, CDR1 is SGHAT and CDR2 is FQNNGV. The CDR3 runs 12 residues. This CDR3 is CASSLGGGGQFF. The CDR3 DNA reads TGTGCCAGCAGCTTAGGGGGCGGGGGGCAGTTCTTC.

This chain connects TRBV27 to TRBJ2-1; tentatively, D is TRBD1 (5 bases). The V and J ends lost 1 base and 6 bases respectively, with 10 bases between them. CDR3 length: 14 amino acids. The germline V gene encodes CDR1 MNHEY and CDR2 SMNVEV (reference sequence). The CDR3 protein is CASSLYPQGNEQFF. The CDR3 DNA is TGTGCCAGCAGTTTATACCCCCAGGGCAATGAGCAGTTCTTC.

V usage is TRBV6-5 and J usage is TRBJ1-2; TRBD1 matches 8 bases. V shed 6 bases, J shed 6 bases, and the junction held 6 bases outside the gene matches. Germline V gives CDR1 MNHEY, CDR2 SVGAGI. The CDR3 runs 13 residues. CDR3 residues: CASSPTGVDGYTF. The CDR3 DNA follows: TGTGCCAGCAGCCCGACAGGGGTTGATGGCTACACCTTC.

The chain links TRBV11-3 to TRBJ2-6; a possible D gene is TRBD1 (6 bases). The CDR3 has 15 residues. V shed 5 bases and J shed 6 bases, with 14 bases lying between them. Germline V CDR1 and CDR2: SGHNT, YENEEA. The CDR3 region has the DNA TGTGCCAGCAGCCCGGGACATGGAGCGGCCAACGTCCTGACTTTC. Its translation: CASSPGHGAANVLTF.

The rearrangement links TRBV18 to TRBJ2-7; 11 positions agree with TRBD1. The CDR3 contains 18 residues. Germline CDR1 and CDR2: KGHSH and LQKENI. V lost 0 bases and J lost 3; bases outside the gene matches: 10. CDR3 amino acids: CASSPPGTGGSPLYEQYF. The CDR3 region has the DNA TGTGCCAGCTCACCACCTGGGACAGGGGGGTCCCCTCTCTACGAGCAGTACTTC.

V is TRBV5-1 and J is TRBJ1-2; no reliable D call. Trimming took off 4 bases at V and 5 bases at J, with 24 bases between the two ends. In germline, CDR1 is SGHRS, CDR2 YFSETQ. CDR3 length: 17 amino acids. The CDR3 region is CASSPSLSTNSNYGYTF. The CDR3 nucleotides are TGCGCCAGCAGCCCTAGCTTGTCCACAAATTCGAATTATGGCTACACCTTC.

The CDR3 sequence is CASSPGTATGELFF. DNA for the CDR3: TGCGCCAGCAGCCCCGGGACAGCTACCGGGGAGCTGTTTTTT. The gene calls are TRBV5-1 and TRBJ2-2; TRBD1 matches at 7 bases. The J segment lost 5 bases and the V segment lost 4 bases, leaving 5 bases of the junction unmatched. This CDR3 contains 14 residues. In germline, CDR1 is SGHRS, CDR2 YFSETQ.

The V gene is TRBV4-1, the J gene TRBJ2-3, with 12 bases aligning to TRBD2. Germline V gene data show CDR1 as MGHRA and CDR2 as YSYEKL. This CDR3 has 15 amino acids. V lost 3 bases, J lost 6 bases, and 4 bases stayed unmatched. CDR3 sequence: CASSQTSGGGDTQYF. In nucleotides, the CDR3 is TGCGCCAGCAGCCAGACTAGCGGGGGAGGGGATACGCAGTATTTT.

This rearrangement joins TRBV28 to TRBJ1-2; D call uncertain. Trimming removed 7 bases at V and 5 bases at J, with 11 bases between. The CDR3 spans 12 residues. Germline V lookup: CDR1 MDHEN, CDR2 SYDVKM. CDR3 DNA: TGTGCCAGCACCCGATCGGGGTATGGCTACACCTTC. It encodes CASTRSGYGYTF.

The chain joins TRBV27 to TRBJ2-2; no firm D call. The V gene's germline CDR1 is MNHEY and CDR2 SMNVEV (reference sequence). V gave up 2 bases and J gave up 5 bases, with 3 bases separating them. The CDR3 length is 12 residues. CDR3 loop: CASSLPTGELFF. The CDR3 DNA reads as TGTGCCAGCAGTTTACCTACCGGGGAGCTGTTTTTT.

The chain is built from TRBV15 and TRBJ1-2; 7 bases match TRBD1. The CDR3 length is 12 residues. CDR1 and CDR2 (germline): LNHNV, YYDKDF (reference sequence). The trim removed 3 bases at V and 8 bases at J, leaving 3 bases unmatched. The CDR3, as DNA: TGTGCCACCAGCAGCTTACAGGGGGGCTACACCTTC. Protein sequence: CATSSLQGGYTF. The variable domain in full, completed from reference TRBV15 and TRBJ1-2, reads DAMVIQNPRYQVTQFGKPVTLSCSQTLNHNVMYWYQQKSSQAPKLLFHYYDKDFNNEADTPDNFQSRRPNTSFCFLDIRSPGLGDTAMYLCATSSLQGGYTFGSGTRLTVV.

The chain combines TRBV19 with TRBJ2-1; 14 bases are shared with TRBD2. The CDR3 has 17 amino acids. The V and J ends lost 4 bases and 7 bases, in that order; junction bases with no gene match: 9. The germline V gene has CDR1 LNHDA and CDR2 SQIVND (reference sequence). The CDR3 spells CASSSESGTSGRNEQFF. CDR3 sequence (DNA): TGTGCCAGTAGTAGTGAGTCCGGGACTAGCGGGAGAAATGAGCAGTTCTTC.

The chain carries TRBV28 and TRBJ1-2; D unresolved. CDR3 size: 13 residues. The germline CDR1 and CDR2 sequences are MDHEN and SYDVKM. Trimming removed 2 bases from V and 4 bases from J, with 8 bases in between. The CDR3 reads CASSLGQLYGYTF. The CDR3 coding sequence is TGTGCCAGCAGTTTAGGTCAACTCTATGGCTACACCTTC.

The chain recombines TRBV28 with TRBJ1-5; D remains ambiguous. Trimming removed 3 bases at V and 0 bases at J, with 6 bases between. Germline-derived CDR1 and CDR2 are MDHEN and SYDVKM. The CDR3 is made up of 14 amino acids. In DNA, the CDR3 is TGTGCCAGCAGTTTTGTCTATAGCAATCAGCCCCAGCATTTT. Encoded protein: CASSFVYSNQPQHF.

The rearrangement links TRBV29-1 to TRBJ1-1, with D tentatively TRBD1 (5 bases). Trimming shortened V by 6 bases and J by 3 bases, and 17 bases separated the two germline ends. Germline values: CDR1 SQVTM, CDR2 ANQGSEA. The CDR3 runs 14 residues. CDR3 in DNA: TGCAGCGTAGACGCAGGGAGGGCGGACACTGAAGCTTTCTTT. Translation gives CSVDAGRADTEAFF.

The rearrangement joins TRBV5-1 to TRBJ1-1, with TRBD1 identical over 7 bases. Germline V lookup: CDR1 SGHRS, CDR2 YFSETQ. After removal of 0 bases from V and 3 bases from J, the junction contained 5 bases not matched to a gene. The CDR3 runs 15 residues. The CDR3 sequence: CASSLEGTDYTEAFF. In DNA form, the CDR3 reads TGCGCCAGCAGCTTGGAAGGGACAGATTACACTGAAGCTTTCTTT.

The chain recombines TRBV5-6 with TRBJ1-1, with 9 bases lining up with TRBD1. Looked up from germline, CDR1 is SGHDT and CDR2 is YYEEEE. The length of the CDR3 is 16 residues. The junction had 6 bases not matched to a gene; V was cut back by 0 bases and J by 3 bases. CDR3 residues: CASSLDGTGRDTEAFF. The CDR3 DNA reads TGTGCCAGCAGCTTGGACGGGACAGGGCGGGACACTGAAGCTTTCTTT.

This chain uses TRBV11-3 with TRBJ2-7; TRBD1 aligns across 12 bases. This CDR3 is built from 17 residues. V was clipped by 5 bases and J by 1 base; unmatched bases: 9. The germline CDR1 and CDR2 sequences are SGHNT and YENEEA. CDR3 region: CASSGTGGPLRSYEQYF. CDR3 DNA sequence: TGTGCCAGCAGCGGGACAGGGGGCCCTCTGAGGTCCTACGAGCAGTACTTC.